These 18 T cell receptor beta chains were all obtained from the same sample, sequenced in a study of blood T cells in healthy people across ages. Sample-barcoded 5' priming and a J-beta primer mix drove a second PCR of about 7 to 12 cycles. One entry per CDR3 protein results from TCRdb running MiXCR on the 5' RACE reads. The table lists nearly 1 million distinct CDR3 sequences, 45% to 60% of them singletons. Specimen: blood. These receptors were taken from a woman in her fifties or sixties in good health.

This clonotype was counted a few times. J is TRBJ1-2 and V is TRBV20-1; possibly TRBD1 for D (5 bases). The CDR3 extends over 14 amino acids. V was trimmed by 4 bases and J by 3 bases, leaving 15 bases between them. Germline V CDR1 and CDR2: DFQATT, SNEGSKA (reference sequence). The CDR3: CSATRGASDYGYTF. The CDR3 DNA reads TGCAGTGCTACGCGAGGGGCGTCTGACTATGGCTACACCTTC.

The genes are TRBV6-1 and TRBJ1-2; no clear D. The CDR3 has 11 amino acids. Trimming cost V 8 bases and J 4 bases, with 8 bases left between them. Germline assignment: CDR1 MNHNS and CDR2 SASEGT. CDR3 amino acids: CASPGSYGYTF. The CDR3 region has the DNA TGTGCCAGCCCCGGCAGCTATGGCTACACCTTC.

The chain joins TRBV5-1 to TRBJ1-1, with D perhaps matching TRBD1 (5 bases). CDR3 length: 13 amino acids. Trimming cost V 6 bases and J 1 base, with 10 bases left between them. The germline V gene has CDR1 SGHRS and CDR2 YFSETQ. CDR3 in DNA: TGCGCCAGCACCCAAGGGACGAACACTGAAGCTTTCTTT. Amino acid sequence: CASTQGTNTEAFF.

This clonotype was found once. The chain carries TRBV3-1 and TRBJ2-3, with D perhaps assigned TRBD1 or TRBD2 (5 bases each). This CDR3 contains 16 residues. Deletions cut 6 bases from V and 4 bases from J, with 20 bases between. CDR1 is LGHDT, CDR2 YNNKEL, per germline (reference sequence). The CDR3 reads CASSPGAIGVADTQYF. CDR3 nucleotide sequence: TGTGCCAGCAGTCCTGGGGCTATCGGGGTTGCAGATACGCAGTATTTT.

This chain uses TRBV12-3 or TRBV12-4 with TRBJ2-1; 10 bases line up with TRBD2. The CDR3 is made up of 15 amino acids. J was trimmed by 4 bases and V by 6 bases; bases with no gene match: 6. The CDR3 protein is CASSLSGRMYNEQFF. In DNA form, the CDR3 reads TGTGCCAGCAGCCTTAGCGGGAGGATGTACAATGAGCAGTTCTTC.

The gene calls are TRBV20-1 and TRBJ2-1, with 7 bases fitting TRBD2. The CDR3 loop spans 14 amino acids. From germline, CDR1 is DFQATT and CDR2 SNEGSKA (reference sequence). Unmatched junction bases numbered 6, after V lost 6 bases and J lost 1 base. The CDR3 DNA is TGCAGTGCGGAGACTAGCTCATCCTACAATGAGCAGTTCTTC. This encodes CSAETSSSYNEQFF.

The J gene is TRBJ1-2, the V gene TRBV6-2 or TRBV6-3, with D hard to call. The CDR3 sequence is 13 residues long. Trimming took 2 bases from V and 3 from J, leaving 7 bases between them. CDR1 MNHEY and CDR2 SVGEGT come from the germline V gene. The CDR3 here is CASSYGRDYGYTF. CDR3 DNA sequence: TGTGCCAGCAGTTACGGTCGGGACTATGGCTACACCTTC.

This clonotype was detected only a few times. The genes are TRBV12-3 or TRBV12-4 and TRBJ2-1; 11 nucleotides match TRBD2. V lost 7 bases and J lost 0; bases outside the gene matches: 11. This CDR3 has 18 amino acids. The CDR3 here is CASTGTSGTKSSYNEQFF. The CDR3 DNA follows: TGTGCCAGCACAGGGACTAGCGGAACCAAGAGCTCCTACAATGAGCAGTTCTTC.

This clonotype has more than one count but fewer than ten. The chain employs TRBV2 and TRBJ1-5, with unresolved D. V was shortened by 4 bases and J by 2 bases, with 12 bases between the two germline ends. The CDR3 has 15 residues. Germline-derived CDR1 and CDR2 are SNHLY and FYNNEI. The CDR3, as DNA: TGTGCCAGCAGTGTCGGGCTGGCGGGCAATCAGCCCCAGCATTTT. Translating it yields CASSVGLAGNQPQHF.

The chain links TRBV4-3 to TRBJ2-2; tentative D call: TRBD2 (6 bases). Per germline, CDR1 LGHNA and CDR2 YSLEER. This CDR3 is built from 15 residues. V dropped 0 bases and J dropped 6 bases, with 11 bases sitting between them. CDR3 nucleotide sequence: TGCGCCAGCAGCCAAGATCTACTAGCTGCCGGGGAGCTGTTTTTT. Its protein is CASSQDLLAAGELFF.

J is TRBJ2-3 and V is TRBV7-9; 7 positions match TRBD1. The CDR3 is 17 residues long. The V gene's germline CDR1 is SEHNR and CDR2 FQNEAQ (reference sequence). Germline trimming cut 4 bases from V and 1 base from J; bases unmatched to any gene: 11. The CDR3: CASSSGNRGRRTDTQYF. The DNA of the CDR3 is TGTGCCAGCAGCTCTGGAAATAGGGGGCGCCGCACAGATACGCAGTATTTT.

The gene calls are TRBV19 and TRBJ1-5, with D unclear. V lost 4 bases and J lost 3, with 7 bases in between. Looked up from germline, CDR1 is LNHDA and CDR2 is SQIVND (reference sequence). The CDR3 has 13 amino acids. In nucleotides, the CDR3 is TGTGCCAGTAGTAGGCAGAACAATCAGCCCCAGCATTTT. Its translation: CASSRQNNQPQHF.

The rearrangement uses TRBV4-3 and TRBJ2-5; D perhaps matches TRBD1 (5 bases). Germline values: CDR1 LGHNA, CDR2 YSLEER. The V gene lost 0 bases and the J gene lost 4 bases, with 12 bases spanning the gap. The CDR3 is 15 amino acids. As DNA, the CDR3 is TGCGCCAGCAGCCAAGATTCAGGGAAAGCAGAGACCCAGTACTTC. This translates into CASSQDSGKAETQYF.

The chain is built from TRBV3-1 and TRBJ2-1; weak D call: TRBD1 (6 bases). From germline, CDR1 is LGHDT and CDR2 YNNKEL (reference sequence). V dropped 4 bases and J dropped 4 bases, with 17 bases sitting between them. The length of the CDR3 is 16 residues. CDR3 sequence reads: CASSPPRGTGYNEQFF. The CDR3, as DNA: TGTGCCAGCAGCCCACCCCGAGGAACAGGGTACAATGAGCAGTTCTTC.

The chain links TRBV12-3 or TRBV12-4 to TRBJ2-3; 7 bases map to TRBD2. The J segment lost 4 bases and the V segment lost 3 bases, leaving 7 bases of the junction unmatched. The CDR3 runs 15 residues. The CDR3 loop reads CASSLFLAESDTQYF. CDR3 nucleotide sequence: TGTGCCAGCAGTTTGTTCCTAGCGGAGTCAGATACGCAGTATTTT.

The CDR3 sequence: CASSFGGRRNEQYF. The CDR3 DNA reads TGTGCCAGCAGTTTTGGGGGGAGGCGAAACGAGCAGTACTTC. The rearrangement uses TRBV27 and TRBJ2-7, with a weak D call TRBD2 (6 bases). Germline-derived CDR1 and CDR2 are MNHEY and SMNVEV (reference sequence). Trimming took 3 bases from V and 5 from J, leaving 14 bases between them. CDR3 size: 14 residues.

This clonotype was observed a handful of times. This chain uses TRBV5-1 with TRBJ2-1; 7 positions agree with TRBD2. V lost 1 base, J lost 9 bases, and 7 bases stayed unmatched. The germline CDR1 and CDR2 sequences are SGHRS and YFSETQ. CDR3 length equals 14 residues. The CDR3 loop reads CASSLRGGPGEQFF. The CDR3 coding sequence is TGCGCCAGCAGCTTGCGGGGAGGGCCGGGTGAGCAGTTCTTC.

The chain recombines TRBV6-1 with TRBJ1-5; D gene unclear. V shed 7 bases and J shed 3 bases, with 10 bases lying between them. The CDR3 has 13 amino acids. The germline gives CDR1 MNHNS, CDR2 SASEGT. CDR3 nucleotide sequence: TGTGCCAGCACGACGGACCCCAATCAGCCCCAGCATTTT. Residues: CASTTDPNQPQHF.